This T cell receptor (beta chain) was sequenced for a study of blood T cell repertoires in COVID-19. Study in general: The United States, Italy and Spain were the sources of the acute and convalescent COVID-19 samples. PBMCs, B-cell-depleted T cells, or T cells provided the cDNA or gDNA that made up the material.

Authors' methods: The authors estimated nucleated cell counts from reference gene primer amplification. TCRdb keeps only in-frame clones here, not all; method: immunoSEQ multiplex PCR. V and J calls and clone size are as listed in that table; D and trimming were resolved from the DNA. The table shows 95,000 to 150,000 clones, with about four fifths occurring only once. CDR1 and CDR2 from the germline V gene are SEHNR and FQNEAQ (reference sequence). With V trimmed by 10 bases and J by 6 bases, 8 bases remained unmatched. The CDR3 is made up of 12 amino acids. In this sample, this clone turned up many times.

This chain links TRBV7-9 with TRBJ1-1; 7 bases match TRBD1. This TCR was recovered from a woman aged 80 or older with acute or convalescent COVID-19. The sequenced sample was peripheral blood. DNA for the CDR3: TGTGCCACCGAGCGAGGGGGCGCTGAAGCTTTCTTT. Protein product: CATERGGAEAFF.